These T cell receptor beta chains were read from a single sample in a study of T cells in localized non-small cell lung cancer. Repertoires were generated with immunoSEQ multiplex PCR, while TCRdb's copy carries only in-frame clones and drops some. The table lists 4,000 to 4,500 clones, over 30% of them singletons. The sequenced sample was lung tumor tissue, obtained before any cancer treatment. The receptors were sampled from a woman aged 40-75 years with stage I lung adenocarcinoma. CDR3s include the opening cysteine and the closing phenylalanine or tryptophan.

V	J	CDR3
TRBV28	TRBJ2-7	CASSGGAYEQYF
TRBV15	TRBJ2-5	CATSRVRPGQGGETQYF
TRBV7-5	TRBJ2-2	CASSPAGTRELGGELFF
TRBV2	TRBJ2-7	CASSGIYYEQYF
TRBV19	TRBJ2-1	CASSMTSGAYNEQFF
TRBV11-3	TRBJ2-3	CASSLVAGGTDTQYF
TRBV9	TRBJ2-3	CASSVGYGTDTQYF
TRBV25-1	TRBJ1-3	CASAISGNTIYF
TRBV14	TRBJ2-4	CASSPRRGTIWNIQYF
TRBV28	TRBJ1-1	CASSFSILREGFF
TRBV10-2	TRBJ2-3	CASTPRAGGTDTQYF
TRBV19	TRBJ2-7	CASSKKGGRYEQYF
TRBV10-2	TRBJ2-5	CASRSKQETQYF
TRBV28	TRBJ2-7	CASSSPRGGRNEQYF
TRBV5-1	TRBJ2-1	CASNPVGGTIGNEQFF
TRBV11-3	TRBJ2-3	CASSPGLATDTQYF
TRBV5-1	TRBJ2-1	CASSYGQVSYNEQFF
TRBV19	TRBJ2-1	CASTLSSFNEQFF
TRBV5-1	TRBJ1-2	CASSLAPGTSNYGYTF
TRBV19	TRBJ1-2	CASSIWGNYGYTF
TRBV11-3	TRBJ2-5	CASSPPQWGLQTQYF
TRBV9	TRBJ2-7	CASSGRDGPSYEQYF
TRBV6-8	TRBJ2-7	CASTMTSGRDEQYF
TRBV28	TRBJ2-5	CASSSAGLLKETQYF
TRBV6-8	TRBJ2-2	CASSYGSGNTGELFF
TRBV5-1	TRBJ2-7	CASSLAQDSGEQYF
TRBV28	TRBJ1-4	CASSPRTGKREKLFF
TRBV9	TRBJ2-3	CASSGGLGTQYF
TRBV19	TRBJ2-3	CASSLQAGDTQYF
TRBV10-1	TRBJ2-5	CAIGGSCGQETQYF
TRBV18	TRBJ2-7	CASSVSGGRFSYEQYF
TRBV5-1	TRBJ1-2	CASSLGAFTGDYGYTF
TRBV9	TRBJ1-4	CASSEGQRYEKLFF
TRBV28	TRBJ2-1	CASSSTIYSSAEQFF
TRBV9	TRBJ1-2	CASSVDRVSYTF
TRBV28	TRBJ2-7	CASRIADSYEQYF
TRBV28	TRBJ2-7	CASSSPAAGGWEQYF
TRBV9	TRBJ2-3	CARGTSSTDTQYF
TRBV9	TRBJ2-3	CASSVSWSTDTQYF
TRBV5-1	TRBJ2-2	CASSSSGRNTGELFF
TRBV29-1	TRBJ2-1	CSYGTEYNEQFF
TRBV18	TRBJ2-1	CASSPLRTSGRGYNEQFF
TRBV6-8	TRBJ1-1	CASSPQERGNTEAFF
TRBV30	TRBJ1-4	CAWRALPPPQGATATNEKLFF